This T cell receptor (beta chain) was observed in a study of CD4 T cells in relation to SARS-CoV-2 and coronaviruses. Background on the study: ViraFEST: approximately eleven-day antigen culture of PBMCs, then TCR beta CDR3 sequencing.

This CDR3 comprises 16 residues. Germline V gene sequence: CDR1 SGHDN, CDR2 FVKESK. Trimming removed 4 bases from V and 5 bases from J; junction bases left unmatched: 10. Unexposed donor CD4+ T cells date from about 2011-2019, before the COVID-19 pandemic. Isolation of CD4+ T cells took place after less than 13 days in culture. As cell numbers allowed, unexposed-donor CD4+ T cells faced SARS-CoV-2 S/N and four cold-coronavirus spikes. On this clone itself: The antigen is not known.

Sequencing was performed with immunoSEQ multiplex PCR; in TCRdb, only in-frame clones are kept and a portion is missing. The data contain under 25,000 clones, 78% of them singletons. This sequence joins TRBV14 and TRBJ2-3, with 9 bases identical to TRBD1. Sequenced material: CD4+ T cells from PBMCs, cultured in vitro. The receptor was isolated from a human donor in good health. DNA for the CDR3: TGTGCCAGCAGCCTCCTGACAGGGGGTTTTGGAGATACGCAGTATTTT. Its translation is CASSLLTGGFGDTQYF.